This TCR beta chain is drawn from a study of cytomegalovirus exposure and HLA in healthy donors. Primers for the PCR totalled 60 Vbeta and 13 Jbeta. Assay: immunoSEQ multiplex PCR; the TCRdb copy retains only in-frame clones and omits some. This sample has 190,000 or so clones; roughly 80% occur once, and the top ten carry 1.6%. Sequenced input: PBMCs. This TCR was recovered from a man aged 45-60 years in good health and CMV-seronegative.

CDR3 nucleotide sequence: TGCGCCAGCAGCTCGCAGGGGGTTGGTAACTCTGGAAACACCATATATTTT. This translates into CASSSQGVGNSGNTIYF. The chain links TRBV4-1 to TRBJ1-3; TRBD1 aligns across 7 bases. Losses at the gene ends were 5 bases for V and 0 bases for J; bases not matched to a gene: 10. Germline V gene data show CDR1 as MGHRA and CDR2 as YSYEKL. The CDR3 extends over 17 amino acids.